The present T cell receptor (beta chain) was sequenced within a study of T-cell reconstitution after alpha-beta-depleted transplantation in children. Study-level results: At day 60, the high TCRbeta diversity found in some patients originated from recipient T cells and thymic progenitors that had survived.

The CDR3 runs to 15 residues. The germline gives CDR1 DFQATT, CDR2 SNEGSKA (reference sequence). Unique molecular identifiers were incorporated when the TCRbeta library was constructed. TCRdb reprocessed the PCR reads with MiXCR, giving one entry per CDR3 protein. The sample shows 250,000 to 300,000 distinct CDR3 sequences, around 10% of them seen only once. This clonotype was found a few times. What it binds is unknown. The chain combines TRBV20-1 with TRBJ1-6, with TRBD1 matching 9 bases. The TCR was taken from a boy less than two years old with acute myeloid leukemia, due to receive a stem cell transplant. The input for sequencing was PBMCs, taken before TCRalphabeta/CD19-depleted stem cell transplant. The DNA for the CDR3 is TGCATTGCCAGGGGGACAGGGAAGTATAATTCACCCCTCCACTTT. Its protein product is CIARGTGKYNSPLHF.